The 16 T cell receptor beta chains given below trace back to one sample, sequenced in a study of PD-1 blockade in classical Hodgkin lymphoma. The assay was immunoSEQ multiplex PCR, and TCRdb's table has in-frame clones only and misses some. This table has 25,000 to 35,000 clones, 65% to 90% appearing once. All the patients suffered relapse after autologous stem cell transplantation, and brentuximab vedotin exposure differed. By magnetic negative selection, CD4+ T cells were purified from thawed PBMCs. The sample here was CD4+ T cells from blood, taken at baseline. The source of these receptors is a human donor with classical Hodgkin lymphoma.

This chain links TRBV14 with TRBJ2-3, with D possibly TRBD2 on 6 matching bases. The V and J ends lost 4 bases and 2 bases respectively, with 10 bases between them. This CDR3 contains 14 residues. Germline V gene data show CDR1 as SGHDN and CDR2 as FVKESK. CDR3 residues: CASSLGTHTDTQYF. The DNA for the CDR3 is TGTGCCAGCAGCCTCGGGACTCACACAGATACGCAGTATTTT.

V gene TRBV19 combines with J gene TRBJ1-5; D not resolved. The CDR3 runs to 15 residues. CDR1 and CDR2 (germline): LNHDA, SQIVND (reference sequence). V gave up 1 base and J gave up 7 bases, with 14 bases separating them. CDR3: CASSIVGGSWQPQHF. The CDR3, as DNA: TGTGCCAGTAGTATAGTGGGCGGTAGCTGGCAGCCCCAGCATTTT.

In this sample, this clone turned up a few times. The chain joins TRBV5-1 to TRBJ1-2; a weak D match, TRBD1 (5 bases). This CDR3 is 14 amino acids long. The V and J ends lost 0 bases and 6 bases respectively, with 12 bases between them. Looked up from germline, CDR1 is SGHRS and CDR2 is YFSETQ. CDR3 amino acids: CASSLDGRVDGYTF. The CDR3 region has the DNA TGCGCCAGCAGCTTGGATGGCAGGGTAGATGGCTACACCTTC.

J is TRBJ1-5 and V is TRBV7-2; D unresolved. The V end lost 5 bases, the J end lost 4 bases, and 15 bases lay between the germline ends. The CDR3 is 15 residues long. Germline V gene lookup returns CDR1 SGHTA and CDR2 FQGNSA. The CDR3 nucleotides are TGTGCCAGCAGCCCCGCCAGAGGACGTAATCAGCCCCAGCATTTT. Amino acid sequence: CASSPARGRNQPQHF.

The V and J genes are TRBV6-1 and TRBJ1-1; D is undetermined. From germline, CDR1 is MNHNS and CDR2 SASEGT. CDR3 length: 12 amino acids. The V end lost 6 bases, the J end lost 10 bases, and 15 bases lay between the germline ends. In DNA, the CDR3 is TGTGCCAGCAGCCCCGAGGGCCCGGGAGCTTTCTTT. This translates into CASSPEGPGAFF.

The CDR3 coding sequence is TGTGCCAGCACCGGGAACCTCCCGGGACTCCAGCAGTTCTTC. Its protein is CASTGNLPGLQQFF. The chain is built from TRBV2 and TRBJ2-1; tentatively, D is TRBD2 (6 bases). Between the trimmed V and J ends, which lost 7 bases and 11 bases, there was a span of 21 bases. Germline V gene data show CDR1 as SNHLY and CDR2 as FYNNEI. CDR3 length: 14 residues. The variable domain in full, with the rest retrieved from reference TRBV2 and TRBJ2-1, is EPEVTQTPSHQVTQMGQEVILRCVPISNHLYFYWYRQILGQKVEFLVSFYNNEISEKSEIFDDQFSVERPDGSNFTLKIRSTKLEDSAMYFCASTGNLPGLQQFFGPGTRLTVL.

The V and J genes are TRBV5-4 and TRBJ2-1; D gene ambiguous. Germline assignment: CDR1 SGHNT and CDR2 YYREEE (reference sequence). The CDR3 has 16 residues. The V gene lost 4 bases and the J gene lost 0 bases, with 14 bases spanning the gap. The CDR3 DNA is TGTGCCAGCAGCACCCCAGGTTTTAGCTCCTACAATGAGCAGTTCTTC. Amino acids: CASSTPGFSSYNEQFF.

This rearrangement joins TRBV29-1 to TRBJ2-5; the match to TRBD2 covers 11 bases. The CDR3 has 14 residues. V shed 7 bases and J 4 bases; nucleotides not matched to a gene: 8. Germline V gene sequence: CDR1 SQVTM, CDR2 ANQGSEA. The chain's CDR3 is CSALLAGAGETQYF. The CDR3 region has the DNA TGCAGCGCCTTACTAGCGGGAGCGGGAGAGACCCAGTACTTC.

The chain joins TRBV7-8 to TRBJ2-1; TRBD2 matches at 10 bases. The CDR3 length is 20 residues. Per the germline V gene, CDR1 is SGHVS and CDR2 is FQNEAQ. The ends lost 5 bases at V and 4 bases at J; junction bases unmatched: 20. The CDR3 here is CASSPYLAGVPQPSYNEQFF. CDR3 sequence (DNA): TGTGCCAGCAGCCCCTATCTAGCGGGAGTGCCGCAGCCCTCTTACAATGAGCAGTTCTTC. Based on the CDR3 plus reference TRBV7-8 and TRBJ2-1, the full variable domain is GAGVSQSPRYKVAKRGQDVALRCDPISGHVSLFWYQQALGQGPEFLTYFQNEAQLDKSGLPSDRFFAERPEGSVSTLKIQRTQQEDSAVYLCASSPYLAGVPQPSYNEQFFGPGTRLTVL.

The chain employs TRBV5-1 and TRBJ2-4; a weak D match, TRBD2 (5 bases). Germline V gives CDR1 SGHRS, CDR2 YFSETQ. CDR3 size: 14 residues. The V end lost 2 bases, the J end lost 14 bases, and 20 bases lay between the germline ends. Written as DNA, the CDR3 is TGCGCCAGCAGCTTTGATGCGGCGTCGCGGGTTAAGTACTTC. Its protein is CASSFDAASRVKYF. The entire variable domain, with the rest obtained from reference TRBV5-1 and TRBJ2-4, is as follows: KAGVTQTPRYLIKTRGQQVTLSCSPISGHRSVSWYQQTPGQGLQFLFEYFSETQRNKGNFPGRFSGRQFSNSRSEMNVSTLELGDSALYLCASSFDAASRVKYFGAGTRLSVL.

The rearrangement links TRBV5-1 to TRBJ2-3; TRBD2 matches at 10 bases. The CDR3 is made up of 16 amino acids. Per germline, CDR1 SGHRS and CDR2 YFSETQ. V lost 6 bases and J lost 4; bases outside the gene matches: 11. Here the CDR3 DNA reads TGCGCCAGCAAAGAAGGGGCTAGCGGGAGTGCAGATACGCAGTATTTT. It encodes CASKEGASGSADTQYF.

This clone was detected a few times. V usage is TRBV5-4 and J usage is TRBJ1-1; the D gene is possibly TRBD1 (6 bases). Trimming pared 4 bases from V and 6 bases from J, leaving 13 bases between. There are 13 residues in the CDR3. The germline V gene has CDR1 SGHNT and CDR2 YYREEE (reference sequence). In nucleotides, the CDR3 is TGTGCCAGCAGCCTAGACAGGTTCCCTGAAGCTTTCTTT. Residues: CASSLDRFPEAFF.

CDR3 DNA sequence: TGTGCCAGTAGTTCCGGGGCCAGCGGAAATCAGCCCCAGCATTTT. The encoded protein is CASSSGASGNQPQHF. The chain has TRBV19 and TRBJ1-5, with D possibly being TRBD1 (5 bases). V was trimmed by 5 bases and J by 4 bases, leaving 15 bases between them. Germline V gene data show CDR1 as LNHDA and CDR2 as SQIVND (reference sequence). The CDR3 length is 15 residues.

The chain employs TRBV29-1 and TRBJ1-1, with TRBD1 identical over 8 bases. The CDR3 is 14 amino acids. Germline V gives CDR1 SQVTM, CDR2 ANQGSEA. Losses at the gene ends were 6 bases for V and 1 base for J; bases not matched to a gene: 7. DNA for the CDR3: TGCAGCGTGAAGACCGGGACAGGGAACACTGAAGCTTTCTTT. Translated: CSVKTGTGNTEAFF.

This clone was seen once. The chain recombines TRBV29-1 with TRBJ2-3, with D perhaps being TRBD1 or TRBD2 (5 bases each). CDR1 SQVTM and CDR2 ANQGSEA come from the germline V gene. The CDR3 loop spans 14 amino acids. V lost 6 bases, J lost 2 bases, and 15 bases lay in between. CDR3 DNA: TGCAGCGTGCACTTGGACGGGACCACAGATACGCAGTATTTT. This gives the protein CSVHLDGTTDTQYF.

V is TRBV30 and J is TRBJ2-6; tentative D call: TRBD2 (6 bases). Germline CDR1 is GTSNPN and CDR2 is SVGIG (reference sequence). The length of the CDR3 is 15 residues. V lost 3 bases to trimming and J lost 1 base, with 10 bases between them. The CDR3 DNA sequence: TGTGCCTGGAGAACAGGAGGGTCTGGGGCCAACGTCCTGACTTTC. Translated, it gives CAWRTGGSGANVLTF.